This T cell receptor (beta chain) was captured by sequencing in a study of CD8+CD57+ T cells in acquired aplastic anemia. The patients chosen for sequencing had shown expansion of CD8+CD57+ cells (detected by flow cytometry). This clonotype has a count of ten or more. The J segment lost 5 bases and the V segment lost 0 bases, leaving 2 bases of the junction unmatched. Germline V gives CDR1 SGHKS, CDR2 YYEKEE (reference sequence). CDR3 length equals 14 residues. The study profiled TCR beta VDJ and CDR3 using genomic DNA as template. TCRdb ran MiXCR on the reads and lists one entry per CDR3 protein. Of about 170,000 distinct CDR3 sequences in the sample, around half were seen once.

The sequenced sample was sorted CD4+, CD8+, or CD8+CD57+ T cells (not recorded which) from PBMCs. The clonotype originates from a human donor with aplastic anemia. This chain links TRBV5-5 with TRBJ1-5; 7 nucleotides match TRBD1. The DNA of the CDR3 is TGTGCCAGCAGCTTGGCAGGGGGGGATCAGCCCCAGCATTTT. It yields the protein CASSLAGGDQPQHF.